This is a list of T cell receptor beta chains from one sample in a study of blood T cell repertoires in COVID-19. Sequencing used immunoSEQ multiplex PCR; TCRdb keeps in-frame clones, though not all of them. The sample consists of 100,000 or so clones, 80% to 90% of them appearing once. Sequencing was performed on PBMCs or T cells enriched from blood (not recorded which). The receptors were sampled from a woman aged 45-59 years who had recovered from COVID-19. The CDR3 runs from the conserved cysteine through the conserved F or W. The D gene is left open where the match is weak. For some rows the clone size is stated as once, few or many, or as a class when expanded; others skip it.

V	size	D	J	CDR3	DNA
TRBV2	.	.	TRBJ2-4	CASNPGGQNIQYF	TGTGCCAGCAACCCCGGGGGGCAAAACATTCAGTACTTC
TRBV9	once	.	TRBJ1-1	CASSGTVENTEAFF	TGTGCCAGCAGCGGGACAGTCGAGAACACTGAAGCTTTCTTT
TRBV7-2	.	TRBD1	TRBJ2-5	CASSTYRGRETQYF	TGTGCCAGCAGCACCTACAGGGGGCGGGAGACCCAGTACTTC
TRBV7-2	.	.	TRBJ1-1	CASSLWGREAFF	TGTGCCAGCAGCTTATGGGGGAGGGAAGCTTTCTTT
TRBV21-1	.	.	TRBJ2-6	CASSKRPGGISGANVLTF	TGTGCCAGCAGCAAACGGCCAGGGGGAATCTCTGGGGCCAACGTCCTGACTTTC
TRBV11-3	.	TRBD1	TRBJ2-5	CASSSDRGETQYF	TGTGCCAGCAGCTCCGACAGGGGAGAGACCCAGTACTTC
TRBV14	.	TRBD2	TRBJ2-7	CASSRSGSKGTYEQYF	TGTGCCAGCAGCCGAAGCGGGAGTAAAGGCACCTACGAGCAGTACTTC
TRBV2	.	.	TRBJ2-7	CASIESHSSYEQYF	TGTGCCAGCATCGAAAGTCACAGCTCCTACGAGCAGTACTTC
TRBV7-9	.	TRBD2	TRBJ2-3	CASSSASGSTDTQYF	TGTGCCAGCAGCTCAGCTAGCGGTAGCACAGATACGCAGTATTTT
TRBV28	.	TRBD2	TRBJ2-7	CASSRLAGAQGGEQYF	TGTGCCAGCAGTCGACTAGCGGGGGCTCAGGGGGGCGAGCAGTACTTC
TRBV19	.	TRBD1	TRBJ1-6	CASSTMDRNYNSPLHF	TGTGCCAGTAGTACCATGGACAGGAATTATAATTCACCCCTCCACTTT
TRBV24-1	.	.	TRBJ2-7	CATREREQYF	TGTGCCACTCGGGAGCGCGAGCAGTACTTC
TRBV2	once	.	TRBJ1-1	CASSPAGVAEAFF	TGTGCCAGCAGTCCGGCAGGGGTCGCTGAAGCTTTCTTT
TRBV19	.	.	TRBJ2-5	CASGGAGTPKETQYF	TGTGCCAGTGGGGGGGCCGGGACACCAAAAGAGACCCAGTACTTC
TRBV3-1/TRBV3-2	once	TRBD1	TRBJ1-2	CASSEGTGDSYGYTF	TGTGCCAGCAGTGAGGGGACAGGGGATAGCTATGGCTACACCTTC
TRBV13	.	.	TRBJ1-1	CASSSGLQNTEAFF	TGTGCCAGCAGCTCCGGACTGCAAAACACTGAAGCTTTCTTT
TRBV28	.	TRBD2	TRBJ2-1	CASSSPSGRGVNEQFF	TGTGCCAGCAGCTCCCCTAGCGGGAGGGGTGTCAATGAGCAGTTCTTC
TRBV5-1	.	.	TRBJ1-1	CASSKLRGEAFF	TGCGCCAGCAGCAAACTTCGGGGTGAAGCTTTCTTT
TRBV28	.	.	TRBJ1-1	CASRRTAGTAEAFF	TGTGCCAGCAGGCGGACTGCAGGTACGGCTGAAGCTTTCTTT
TRBV10-1	few	.	TRBJ1-2	CASSDQPAGEFDGYTF	TGCGCCAGCAGTGATCAACCGGCGGGGGAGTTCGATGGCTACACCTTC